This TCR beta chain was identified in a study of control samples from healthy donors and cancer patients. Assay used: immunoSEQ multiplex PCR; TCRdb lists only in-frame clones, some missing. Here the sample spans about 60,000 clones, about nine tenths being singletons. The CDR3 sequence is 13 residues long. From germline, CDR1 is SGDLS and CDR2 YYNGEE. V was pared by 0 bases and J by 4 bases, with 7 bases between. The TCR comes from a woman aged 45-59 years with colorectal cancer. The V gene is TRBV9, the J gene TRBJ1-1; the D is unclear. The sequenced sample consisted of PBMCs. The CDR3 spells CASSVEPSTEAFF. The CDR3 nucleotides are TGTGCCAGCAGCGTAGAACCGTCCACTGAAGCTTTCTTT.